These T cell receptor beta chains were read from a single sample in a study of CD8+ T cells in alopecia areata. Using immunoSEQ multiplex PCR, the repertoire was profiled, and TCRdb retains in-frame clones only, with some absent. The profile shows about 120,000 clones, roughly two fifths of them singletons. Sequencing was done on a sample of CD4+ T cells sorted from blood. Receptor source: a human donor with alopecia areata. Both conserved end residues are part of each CDR3. The order of the fields is clone size, V gene, D gene, J gene, CDR3 DNA, CDR3 protein. D genes are given only for firm matches. Clone size, where shown, is once, few, many, or a class for clones that have expanded.

.	TRBV5-1	.	TRBJ2-2	TGCGCCAGCACCCCTGTCGAGGGGACCGGGGAGCTGTTTTTT	CASTPVEGTGELFF
.	TRBV5-1	TRBD2	TRBJ2-1	TGCGCCAGCAGCACGGGGCATGGCGGGAGAATGGATGAGCAGTTCTTC	CASSTGHGGRMDEQFF
.	TRBV29-1	.	TRBJ1-2	TGCAGCGTTCATGGAGTCGGGTATGGCTACACCTTC	CSVHGVGYGYTF
.	TRBV27	TRBD2	TRBJ2-1	TGTGCCAGCAGTCTGCGGACTAGCGAGAACAATGAGCAGTTCTTC	CASSLRTSENNEQFF
.	TRBV7-2	TRBD2	TRBJ2-5	TGTGCCAGCAGTTCCGGACTAGCGAAAGCATACCAAGAGACCCAGTACTTC	CASSSGLAKAYQETQYF
few	TRBV28	TRBD2	TRBJ2-7	TGTGCCAGCAAGCGTGGGACTAGCGGATCCTACGAGCAGTACTTC	CASKRGTSGSYEQYF
.	TRBV4-1	.	TRBJ2-1	TGCGCCAGCAGTCAAACACAGGGCCTTGAGCAGTTCTTC	CASSQTQGLEQFF
.	TRBV5-1	TRBD1	TRBJ1-4	TGCGCCAGCAGCTTGGACAGGGGAGGAGAAAAACTGTTTTTT	CASSLDRGGEKLFF
few	TRBV28	.	TRBJ2-7	TGTGCCAGCACGAAAACTCGTGATTCCTACGAGCAGTACTTC	CASTKTRDSYEQYF
.	TRBV2	TRBD1	TRBJ2-4	TGTGCCAGCAGTGAAGCGCGACAGGGGGGCAACATTCAGTACTTC	CASSEARQGGNIQYF
.	TRBV27	TRBD2	TRBJ2-1	TGTGCCAGCAGTTCCCCTAGCGGGAGGGCCAACAATGAGCAGTTCTTC	CASSSPSGRANNEQFF
few	TRBV29-1	.	TRBJ1-2	TGCAGCGTTGGAACAAACAGGGATCCCCTCTATGGCTACACCTTC	CSVGTNRDPLYGYTF
few	TRBV29-1	.	TRBJ1-2	TGCAGCGTTGAAGGGATCATAGGCTATGGCTACACCTTC	CSVEGIIGYGYTF
.	TRBV7-2	.	TRBJ2-1	TGTGCCAGCAGCTTAACAGGGCTAGTCGATGAGCAGTTCTTC	CASSLTGLVDEQFF
.	TRBV29-1	.	TRBJ1-1	TGCAGCGTTTCTTGGGGGCCCTTGAACACTGAAGCTTTCTTT	CSVSWGPLNTEAFF
.	TRBV29-1	TRBD1	TRBJ2-5	TGCAGCGTTGACACAGGGGGGCAAGAGACCCAGTACTTC	CSVDTGGQETQYF
few	TRBV29-1	.	TRBJ1-1	TGCAGCGTCGCGACGGCCAACCGGAACACTGAAGCTTTCTTT	CSVATANRNTEAFF
.	TRBV29-1	TRBD2	TRBJ2-1	TGCAGCGTTGGGCACCGGCTAGCGGGGAATGAGCAGTTCTTC	CSVGHRLAGNEQFF
once	TRBV9	.	TRBJ2-1	TGTGCCAGCAGCCCCGAGACAGGATACAATGAGCAGTTCTTC	CASSPETGYNEQFF
.	TRBV5-4	.	TRBJ2-5	TGTGCCAGCAGCTTGGCCGCTAGAGTGGAGACCCAGTACTTC	CASSLAARVETQYF
.	TRBV7-2	.	TRBJ2-5	TGTGCCAGCAGCCCTAAGGGTGAGACCCAGTACTTC	CASSPKGETQYF
.	TRBV29-1	.	TRBJ2-4	TGCAGCGTGAGGGGTAGAGCCAAAAACATTCAGTACTTC	CSVRGRAKNIQYF
few	TRBV29-1	.	TRBJ1-1	TGCAGCGGGGGTCGGGCAGACACTGAAGCTTTCTTT	CSGGRADTEAFF
.	TRBV11-2	TRBD1	TRBJ1-2	TGTGCCAGCAGCTTATCCAACCCGACAGGGGGGCACAACTATGGCTACACCTTC	CASSLSNPTGGHNYGYTF
few	TRBV5-8	.	TRBJ2-5	TGTGCCAGCAGCTTGATGGAGACCCAGTACTTC	CASSLMETQYF
.	TRBV18	TRBD1	TRBJ1-5	TGTGCCAGCTCACCGCGGGACAGGGCCCCAAATCAGCCCCAGCATTTT	CASSPRDRAPNQPQHF